A single T cell receptor beta chain is shown here with its context. The antigen is unknown. Compared with germline, one end of the junction differs, possibly owing to a read error. The sample belongs to a study of post-analysis software for immune sequencing data. As for the study in general: Courses of disease covered relapsing-remitting, secondary progressive and progressive-relapsing multiple sclerosis. General study findings and limits: Controls' normalized Chao1 diversity significantly exceeded that of multiple sclerosis patients.

Built from TCR beta cDNA, the libraries had unique molecular identifiers in them. MiXCR was run by TCRdb on the PCR reads, yielding one entry per CDR3 protein. The data hold roughly 700,000 distinct CDR3 sequences, with around 27% observed a single time. Specimen: blood. The source of this sequence is a girl aged 5-17 years with multiple sclerosis.

CDR3 in DNA: TGCAGTGCTAGTGCGGGGGGCGGTTACATTGAGCAGTTCTTC. Amino acids: CSASAGGGYIEQFF. The chain has TRBV20-1 and TRBJ2-1, with 8 positions matching TRBD2. The CDR3 extends over 14 amino acids. The germline gives CDR1 DFQATT, CDR2 SNEGSKA (reference sequence).